This paragraph reports one TCR beta chain. Its antigen is not yet known. Base qualities are not at hand, and no much larger clone is one base apart. The trial excluded patients who had a history of autoimmune disease or who were on systemic immunosuppression. Peripheral blood for TCR sequencing was collected from all dose cohorts at baseline, on cycle 4 day 1, and on cycle 7 day 1. The samples were taken from a phase I, first-in-human, multicenter, open-label dose-escalation trial of ivuxolimab. Adults with locally advanced or metastatic melanoma, renal cell carcinoma, hepatocellular carcinoma or head and neck squamous cell carcinoma were enrolled in the trial. Before TCR sequencing, CD4+ T cells and CD8+ T cells were sorted from peripheral blood as separate populations. Genomic DNA was isolated from the sorted cells so that the TCRbeta CDR3 region could be sequenced. The immunoSEQ Assay was used for sequencing of TCRbeta CDR3 regions. Sourced from immuneACCESS, this table was stored by TCRdb with only in-frame sequences that have V and J called. A share of the clones is absent; for the studies checked, an unresolved V gene accounts for under half, and the remainder has no known explanation. The table for this sample lists approximately 88,000 clones; approximately 90% of them were counted only once. The ten largest make up 0.25% to 0.3% of the sample.

This specimen comes from a study of OX40 agonist ivuxolimab in advanced cancers. With respect to the entire study: The costimulatory receptor OX40 (CD134) was targeted by ivuxolimab, a fully human IgG2 agonistic monoclonal antibody. Intravenous ivuxolimab was administered to patients every 2 weeks at six dose levels: 0.01, 0.1, 0.3, 1.5, 3 and 10 mg/kg. Of the 50 to 55 patients in dose escalation, 19 had hepatocellular carcinoma, some 15 had melanoma, 9 had renal cell carcinoma and 9 had head and neck cancer. A male proportion of around 81% and a mean age of approximately 58 years, ranging from about 23 to 79, were recorded for the dose-escalation cohort. Prior anti-PD-1, anti-PD-L1 or anti-CTLA-4 therapy was permitted, and checkpoint inhibitors had been received by less than 45% of dose-escalation patients. Partial responses were achieved by three dose-escalation patients, of whom one had hepatocellular carcinoma and two had cutaneous melanoma. Peripheral TCRbeta sequencing aimed to test whether ivuxolimab altered TCR sequence diversity and caused clonal T-cell expansion. The paper describes the monotherapy dose-escalation part (N of about 57 patients) of the phase I trial of ivuxolimab.

Between the V and J ends, shortened by 6 bases and 6 bases respectively, the junction contains 13 bases. CDR1 and CDR2 are read off the germline V gene as MRHNA and SNTAGT. The CDR3 sequence holds 13 residues, the cysteine and phenylalanine included. Only the CDR3 part of the read is kept: 39 bases, read in frame from the first base. General study outcomes and caveats: In the 0.1-3.0 mg/kg groups, partial responders were among the patients with the lowest normalized peripheral clonal expansion, particularly in CD8+ T cells. Clonal expansion of both CD4+ and CD8+ blood T cells was observed from baseline to week 6 at doses 0.1 to 3.0 mg/kg. The antigen specificity of the peripheral T cells that underwent clonal expansion was not determined. Low levels of normalized T-cell clonal expansion were also shown by some nonresponding patients. After ivuxolimab, CD8+ T cells had more expanded clones than CD4+ T cells on average.

This chain joins TRBV6-4 to TRBJ2-3; a tentative D call is TRBD1 (5 bases match). The material sequenced was CD4+ or CD8+ T cells sorted from blood, taken in a trial of the OX40 agonist ivuxolimab. This receptor was taken from an adult with an advanced solid tumor such as melanoma, head and neck, liver or kidney cancer. The CDR3: CASSPNSGDTQYF. The DNA is as follows: TGTGCCAGCAGCCCCAACTCAGGGGATACGCAGTATTTT.